Sequencing of this TCR beta chain was carried out in a study of blood T cells in healthy people across ages. A note on this clonotype: Its antigen is not identified.

The CDR3 consists of 13 residues. V lost 3 bases and J lost 6, with 11 bases in between. Germline values: CDR1 KGHSH, CDR2 LQKENI. PCR was performed a second time for about 7 to 12 cycles using a sample-barcoded 5' primer and a J-beta primer mix. TCRdb recomputed calls from the 5' RACE reads with MiXCR, one row per CDR3 protein. This table holds around 690,000 distinct CDR3 sequences, about 53% found once. Study-level results: The unsorted PBMCs prevented any conclusive comparison of naive versus antigen-experienced cells.

Sequenced input: blood. The chain joins TRBV18 to TRBJ1-2; tentatively, D is TRBD1 (6 bases). The origin of this receptor is a man aged 60-69 years in good health. CDR3 amino acids: CASSPRDTDGYTF. In DNA, the CDR3 is TGTGCCAGCTCACCCCGGGACACAGATGGCTACACCTTC. The full variable domain, in which reference TRBV18 and TRBJ1-2 provide the parts outside the CDR3, is NAGVMQNPRHLVRRRGQEARLRCSPMKGHSHVYWYRQLPEEGLKFMVYLQKENIIDESGMPKERFSAEFPKEGPSILRIQQVVRGDSAAYFCASSPRDTDGYTFGSGTRLTVV.